The rows below give T cell receptor beta chains drawn from one sample of a study of control samples from healthy donors and cancer patients. Clones were read by immunoSEQ multiplex PCR, and TCRdb kept only the in-frame ones, dropping some. Of fewer than 90,000 clones listed, roughly 92% are singletons. Input material: blood. All receptors come from a woman between 40 and 50 years old in good health. Both conserved end residues are part of each CDR3. The order of the fields is J gene, V gene, clone size, D gene, CDR3 protein, CDR3 DNA. The D gene is left open where the match is weak. Not all rows give a size; the values are once, few, many and, for expanded clones, a class.

j_gene: TRBJ2-2
v_gene: TRBV5-1
abundance: NA
d_gene: TRBD2
CDR3aa: CASTSGGNTGELFF
CDR3nt: TGCGCCAGCACCTCGGGAGGCAACACCGGGGAGCTGTTTTTT

j_gene: TRBJ2-4
v_gene: TRBV7-2
abundance: NA
d_gene: NA
CDR3aa: CASSLVGSKNIQYF
CDR3nt: TGTGCCAGCAGCTTAGTAGGGTCCAAAAACATTCAGTACTTC

j_gene: TRBJ1-4
v_gene: TRBV29-1
abundance: once
d_gene: NA
CDR3aa: CSVGPVGGIEKLFF
CDR3nt: TGCAGCGTTGGCCCAGTAGGGGGGATTGAAAAACTGTTTTTT

j_gene: TRBJ2-5
v_gene: TRBV7-2
abundance: NA
d_gene: NA
CDR3aa: CASSLQAPEETQYF
CDR3nt: TGTGCCAGCAGCTTACAAGCCCCCGAAGAGACCCAGTACTTC

j_gene: TRBJ1-1
v_gene: TRBV19
abundance: NA
d_gene: NA
CDR3aa: CASTDELNTEAFF
CDR3nt: TGTGCCAGTACTGACGAGTTGAACACTGAAGCTTTCTTT

j_gene: TRBJ2-1
v_gene: TRBV5-4
abundance: once
d_gene: TRBD2
CDR3aa: CASSRLSGGWNEQFF
CDR3nt: TGTGCCAGCAGCCGTCTTTCGGGGGGGTGGAATGAGCAGTTCTTC

j_gene: TRBJ2-7
v_gene: TRBV19
abundance: NA
d_gene: NA
CDR3aa: CASSYSPTGTTSYEQYF
CDR3nt: TGTGCCAGTAGTTATAGTCCAACCGGGACAACATCCTACGAGCAGTACTTC

j_gene: TRBJ2-3
v_gene: TRBV9
abundance: NA
d_gene: NA
CDR3aa: CASSVAPTEVTDTQYF
CDR3nt: TGTGCCAGCAGCGTAGCTCCGACGGAAGTCACAGATACGCAGTATTTT

j_gene: TRBJ1-6
v_gene: TRBV9
abundance: few
d_gene: NA
CDR3aa: CASSLDQVDNSPLHF
CDR3nt: TGTGCCAGCAGCTTAGACCAGGTTGATAATTCACCCCTCCACTTT

j_gene: TRBJ1-1
v_gene: TRBV9
abundance: NA
d_gene: NA
CDR3aa: CASSVVMNTEAFF
CDR3nt: TGTGCCAGCAGCGTAGTGATGAACACTGAAGCTTTCTTT

j_gene: TRBJ2-5
v_gene: TRBV6-5
abundance: NA
d_gene: NA
CDR3aa: CASSYSEGGQETQYF
CDR3nt: TGTGCCAGCAGTTACTCGGAGGGGGGACAAGAGACCCAGTACTTC

j_gene: TRBJ2-7
v_gene: TRBV5-1
abundance: NA
d_gene: NA
CDR3aa: CASSLLPSVGGGSYEQYF
CDR3nt: TGCGCCAGCAGCTTATTGCCCTCTGTGGGAGGCGGCTCCTACGAGCAGTACTTC

j_gene: TRBJ1-2
v_gene: TRBV15
abundance: NA
d_gene: NA
CDR3aa: CATSREEGIGYTF
CDR3nt: TGTGCCACCAGCAGAGAAGAGGGGATTGGCTACACCTTC

j_gene: TRBJ2-7
v_gene: TRBV6-5
abundance: NA
d_gene: NA
CDR3aa: CASRTKQGNEQYF
CDR3nt: TGTGCCAGCAGGACCAAACAGGGCAACGAGCAGTACTTC

j_gene: TRBJ1-2
v_gene: TRBV27
abundance: NA
d_gene: NA
CDR3aa: CASSLYGTNNYGYTF
CDR3nt: TGTGCCAGCAGTTTATACGGGACAAATAACTATGGCTACACCTTC

j_gene: TRBJ1-3
v_gene: TRBV18
abundance: NA
d_gene: TRBD1
CDR3aa: CASSPPGQGYGNTIYF
CDR3nt: TGTGCCAGCTCACCTCCGGGACAGGGTTATGGAAACACCATATATTTT

j_gene: TRBJ1-5
v_gene: TRBV3-1/TRBV3-2
abundance: NA
d_gene: NA
CDR3aa: CASSQDTGDQHF
CDR3nt: TGTGCCAGCAGCCAAGATACCGGGGACCAGCATTTT

j_gene: TRBJ2-5
v_gene: TRBV4-2
abundance: NA
d_gene: NA
CDR3aa: CASSEGGGSRETQYF
CDR3nt: TGTGCCAGCAGCGAAGGAGGCGGGTCCCGGGAGACCCAGTACTTC

j_gene: TRBJ2-7
v_gene: TRBV30
abundance: NA
d_gene: NA
CDR3aa: CAWSVGWATKNYEQYF
CDR3nt: TGTGCCTGGAGTGTAGGCTGGGCTACCAAAAACTACGAGCAGTACTTC

j_gene: TRBJ1-4
v_gene: TRBV19
abundance: NA
d_gene: NA
CDR3aa: CASMVIGSEKLFF
CDR3nt: TGTGCCAGTATGGTTATTGGAAGTGAAAAACTGTTTTTT

j_gene: TRBJ2-7
v_gene: TRBV7-9
abundance: NA
d_gene: NA
CDR3aa: CASSLEAGKQYF
CDR3nt: TGTGCCAGCAGCTTAGAGGCGGGCAAGCAGTACTTC

j_gene: TRBJ1-5
v_gene: TRBV27
abundance: once
d_gene: TRBD1
CDR3aa: CASSGQGFNSNQPQHF
CDR3nt: TGTGCCAGCAGTGGACAGGGCTTTAATAGCAATCAGCCCCAGCATTTT

j_gene: TRBJ2-7
v_gene: TRBV10-2
abundance: NA
d_gene: TRBD2
CDR3aa: CASRSTSAYEQYF
CDR3nt: TGCGCCAGCAGGTCGACTAGCGCCTACGAGCAGTACTTC